This T cell receptor beta chain was obtained from a study of cytomegalovirus exposure and HLA in healthy donors. Study observations and caveats: Researchers catalogued some 160 TCR beta chains as cytomegalovirus-associated. Accurate HLA-A and HLA-B prediction from TCR beta sequences was reported for most subjects.

On this clone itself: What it binds is not known.

V lost 4 bases, J lost 5 bases, and 14 bases lay in between. The CDR3 is made up of 13 amino acids. The germline V gene has CDR1 SQVTM and CDR2 ANQGSEA. The PCR was carried out with 60 Vbeta primers and 13 Jbeta primers. TCRdb keeps only in-frame clones here, not all; method: immunoSEQ multiplex PCR. The table lists fewer than 250,000 clones, 60% to 85% of them singletons, with about 14% in the top ten. This chain links TRBV29-1 with TRBJ1-1, with TRBD1 as a possible D gene (6 bases). The sample taken for sequencing was PBMCs. The clonotype comes from a man aged 40-50 years in good health and CMV-seronegative. Written as DNA, the CDR3 is TGCAGCGTTGTGGGGGGGCGGTGGACTGAAGCTTTCTTT. Encoded protein: CSVVGGRWTEAFF. The entire variable domain, with the rest obtained from reference TRBV29-1 and TRBJ1-1, is as follows: SAVISQKPSRDICQRGTSLTIQCQVDSQVTMMFWYRQQPGQSLTLIATANQGSEATYESGFVIDKFPISRPNLTFSTLTVSNMSPEDSSIYLCSVVGGRWTEAFFGQGTRLTVV.